Each of the 30 T cell receptor beta chains below was sequenced from the same sample in a study of cytomegalovirus exposure and HLA in healthy donors. The PCR ran on 60 Vbeta and 13 Jbeta primers. Sequencing used immunoSEQ multiplex PCR; TCRdb keeps in-frame clones, though not all of them. The sample comprises 150,000 or so clones, about three quarters of which are singletons, and less than 5% rests with the top ten. Sequences were obtained from PBMCs. The receptor source for this set is a male donor in good health and CMV-seronegative.

A single count supports this clone. J is TRBJ2-7 and V is TRBV6-5; 7 positions agree with TRBD1. The CDR3 sequence is 15 residues long. The trim removed 0 bases at V and 2 bases at J, leaving 4 bases unmatched. The germline gives CDR1 MNHEY, CDR2 SVGAGI. CDR3 sequence reads: CASSYSTGIPYEQYF. DNA of the CDR3: TGTGCCAGCAGTTACTCGACAGGGATCCCCTACGAGCAGTACTTC.

The CDR3 here is CASSFGPLSTDTQYF. The CDR3 nucleotides read TGTGCCAGCAGCTTTGGCCCCCTGAGCACAGATACGCAGTATTTT. The V and J genes are TRBV11-2 and TRBJ2-3, with no clear D. The CDR3 is made up of 15 amino acids. V lost 3 bases to trimming and J lost 0 bases, with 10 bases between them. Germline V gives CDR1 SGHAT, CDR2 FQNNGV. The full variable domain, its missing parts supplied by reference TRBV11-2 and TRBJ2-3, is EAGVAQSPRYKIIEKRQSVAFWCNPISGHATLYWYQQILGQGPKLLIQFQNNGVVDDSQLPKDRFSAERLKGVDSTLKIQPAKLEDSAVYLCASSFGPLSTDTQYFGPGTRLTVL.

The genes are TRBV4-2 and TRBJ1-2; D call uncertain. Germline CDR1 and CDR2: LGHNA and YNFKEQ. The CDR3 length is 13 residues. V was clipped by 3 bases and J by 8 bases, with 13 bases between them. This chain's CDR3 is CASSQEYRSGYTF. DNA of the CDR3: TGTGCCAGCAGCCAGGAGTATCGGAGCGGCTACACCTTC.

The gene calls are TRBV6-5 and TRBJ2-3, with TRBD1 matching over 7 bases. Germline V gene data show CDR1 as MNHEY and CDR2 as SVGAGI. V shed 0 bases and J 10 bases; nucleotides not matched to a gene: 4. This CDR3 spans 13 amino acids. This CDR3 reads CASSYSRQGPQYF. CDR3 sequence (DNA): TGTGCCAGCAGTTACTCGAGACAGGGACCGCAGTATTTT.

As to this clone: Here the CDR3 omits its conserved ending phenylalanine or tryptophan, so a read error is the likely source. The limits of the CDR3 on the DNA are not certain, so only TCRdb's listed CDR3 is given. V and J are TRBV7-9 and TRBJ2-7; the table names TRBD1, a call not compared with the DNA. From its first to its last residue, the CDR3 has 13 amino acids. Germline V gene data show CDR1 as SEHNR and CDR2 as FQNEAQ (reference sequence). CDR3 in amino acids: CASSHGQGSSFWL.

The chain joins TRBV2 to TRBJ2-5; 7 bases match TRBD1. The ends lost 4 bases at V and 4 bases at J; junction bases unmatched: 6. The V gene's germline CDR1 is SNHLY and CDR2 FYNNEI. The CDR3 spans 14 residues. CDR3 nucleotides: TGTGCCAGCAGTGCCCTCCCAGGGGGAGAGACCCAGTACTTC. Protein sequence: CASSALPGGETQYF.

CDR3 bases: TGTGCCAGCTCACCAAGTTTCGGAGGACAAGAGACCCAGTACTTC. Residues: CASSPSFGGQETQYF. This chain uses TRBV18 with TRBJ2-5; a weak D match, TRBD2 (5 bases). Germline-derived CDR1 and CDR2 are KGHSH and LQKENI. The V and J ends lost 2 bases and 2 bases respectively, with 12 bases between them. The CDR3 runs to 15 residues. Complete variable domain (other parts from reference TRBV18 and TRBJ2-5): NAGVMQNPRHLVRRRGQEARLRCSPMKGHSHVYWYRQLPEEGLKFMVYLQKENIIDESGMPKERFSAEFPKEGPSILRIQQVVRGDSAAYFCASSPSFGGQETQYFGPGTRLLVL.

The chain joins TRBV11-2 to TRBJ2-3; D is unclear. Germline values: CDR1 SGHAT, CDR2 FQNNGV. The CDR3 extends over 12 amino acids. V was clipped by 5 bases and J by 0 bases, with 3 bases between them. This chain's CDR3 is CASSPSTDTQYF. The CDR3, as DNA: TGTGCCAGCAGCCCGAGCACAGATACGCAGTATTTT.

V gene TRBV6-6 combines with J gene TRBJ1-6; TRBD1 matches 7 bases. This CDR3 region has 16 residues. Looked up from germline, CDR1 is MNHNY and CDR2 is SVGAGI (reference sequence). Trimming at V came to 9 bases and at J to 0 bases, leaving 8 bases not matched to a gene. This chain's CDR3 is CARRGGQSSYNSPLHF. In nucleotides, the CDR3 is TGTGCCAGGCGGGGGGGACAGAGCTCCTATAATTCACCCCTCCACTTT.

The gene calls are TRBV7-8 and TRBJ1-5, with TRBD1 matching over 7 bases. Unmatched junction bases numbered 9, after V lost 5 bases and J lost 2 bases. The length of the CDR3 is 16 residues. CDR1 and CDR2 (germline): SGHVS, FQNEAQ. The CDR3, as DNA: TGTGCCAGCAGCCCAGGGACAGCCGGGGGCAATCAGCCCCAGCATTTT. Translation: CASSPGTAGGNQPQHF. Looking up the rest from reference TRBV7-8 and TRBJ1-5 gives the full variable domain: GAGVSQSPRYKVAKRGQDVALRCDPISGHVSLFWYQQALGQGPEFLTYFQNEAQLDKSGLPSDRFFAERPEGSVSTLKIQRTQQEDSAVYLCASSPGTAGGNQPQHFGDGTRLSIL.

V usage is TRBV27 and J usage is TRBJ1-2; the match to TRBD1 covers 7 bases. The CDR3 consists of 15 residues. Trimming cost V 6 bases and J 7 bases; bases outside gene matches: 14. The germline V gene has CDR1 MNHEY and CDR2 SMNVEV (reference sequence). The CDR3 spells CASRRDSPTGSGYTF. In DNA, the CDR3 is TGTGCCAGCAGGCGGGACAGCCCGACGGGGAGTGGCTACACCTTC.

This clone was seen a handful of times. The J gene is TRBJ2-3, the V gene TRBV9, with 9 nucleotides matching TRBD2. The CDR3 totals 14 residues. Germline CDR1 SGDLS, CDR2 YYNGEE. V was pared by 6 bases and J by 3 bases, with 5 bases of the junction left unmatched. The CDR3 DNA follows: TGTGCCAGCAAGGCGGGAGGGGGTACAGATACGCAGTATTTT. Its protein is CASKAGGGTDTQYF.

This clone was seen a few times. The CDR3 DNA is TGTGCCAGCAGCCAAGATTTGCGGCAGATCCAAGAGACCCAGTACTTC. Translation: CASSQDLRQIQETQYF. The chain has TRBV4-2 and TRBJ2-5; D ambiguous. Trimming took 0 bases from V and 1 from J, leaving 12 bases between them. The germline CDR1 and CDR2 sequences are LGHNA and YNFKEQ. The CDR3 runs 16 residues.

V and J are TRBV18 and TRBJ2-3; TRBD1 is a possible D gene (6 bases). This CDR3 contains 15 residues. Deletions cut 2 bases from V and 0 bases from J, with 9 bases between. From germline, CDR1 is KGHSH and CDR2 LQKENI. The CDR3 reads CASSPGGLSTDTQYF. The CDR3, as DNA: TGTGCCAGCTCACCAGGGGGCTTAAGCACAGATACGCAGTATTTT.

The chain is built from TRBV4-2 and TRBJ1-1; 7 positions agree with TRBD1. The germline CDR1 and CDR2 sequences are LGHNA and YNFKEQ. V dropped 0 bases and J dropped 1; count of bases not matched to a gene: 2. The CDR3 covers 15 residues. CDR3 region: CASSQEDRWNTEAFF. DNA of the CDR3: TGTGCCAGCAGCCAAGAGGACAGGTGGAACACTGAAGCTTTCTTT.

The chain carries TRBV6-1 and TRBJ2-3, with 7 positions matching TRBD2. Germline lookup yields CDR1 MNHNS and CDR2 SASEGT. This CDR3 region has 16 residues. Trimming took 3 bases from V and 8 from J; bases not matched to a gene: 14. As DNA, the CDR3 is TGTGCCAGCAGTGAGTACGGGACTACCGACTTTGGTACGCAGTATTTT. Protein product: CASSEYGTTDFGTQYF.

Concerning this clone itself: Sequence at one end of the junction differs from germline and may be a read error. CDR3 DNA sequence: TGTGCTAGCAGCCTTCTTAGTTCCGGCGGGGGCACCGGGGAGCTGTTTTTT. Protein: CASSLLSSGGGTGELFF. This chain joins TRBV7-7 and TRBJ2-2, with TRBD2 matching over 7 bases. The V gene's germline CDR1 is SSHAT and CDR2 FNYEAQ (reference sequence). This CDR3 is 17 amino acids long.

V gene TRBV9 combines with J gene TRBJ2-1, with 9 bases lining up with TRBD1. CDR1 SGDLS and CDR2 YYNGEE come from the germline V gene. The V and J ends lost 0 bases and 4 bases, in that order; junction bases with no gene match: 11. This CDR3 has 18 residues. This CDR3 is CASSVAAGGTGLYNEQFF. DNA of the CDR3: TGTGCCAGCAGCGTAGCCGCTGGGGGGACAGGGCTATACAATGAGCAGTTCTTC.

The CDR3 loop reads CASSLLAGGGDNEQFF. The CDR3 coding sequence is TGTGCCAGCAGCTTGCTAGCGGGAGGGGGGGACAATGAGCAGTTCTTC. J is TRBJ2-1 and V is TRBV7-3; TRBD2 matches 12 bases. V gave up 3 bases and J gave up 5 bases; unmatched junction bases: 5. CDR1 is SGHTA and CDR2 is FQGTGA in the germline V gene. The CDR3 covers 16 residues.

The chain carries TRBV7-9 and TRBJ1-1; TRBD1 might be the D (5 bases). The germline gives CDR1 SEHNR, CDR2 FQNEAQ (reference sequence). The CDR3 loop spans 15 amino acids. The V end was cut by 3 bases, the J end by 3 bases, with 14 bases between. Here the CDR3 DNA reads TGTGCCAGCAGCTTCAGGGCGAGTCATGACACTGAAGCTTTCTTT. Its protein product is CASSFRASHDTEAFF.

The J gene is TRBJ1-4, the V gene TRBV6-4; 7 positions agree with TRBD1. Germline-derived CDR1 and CDR2 are MRHNA and SNTAGT. This CDR3 has 17 amino acids. Trimming took 6 bases from V and 3 from J; bases not matched to a gene: 13. The CDR3 nucleotides are TGTGCCAGCAGCGCTCAGTACGAGGGGGCGGCTAATGAAAAACTGTTTTTT. As protein: CASSAQYEGAANEKLFF.

V and J are TRBV10-2 and TRBJ2-5; 8 nucleotides agree with TRBD1. The tail of the sequence fits TRBJ2-7 better, so the J call may be wrong. This CDR3 contains 18 residues. CDR1 is WSHSY and CDR2 is SAAADI in the germline V gene. The CDR3, as DNA: TGCGCCCGCTACCTGGCCTGTTTCCGGCAGGGGGCGTCTTACGAGCAGTACTTC. As protein: CARYLACFRQGASYEQYF.

The chain has TRBV19 and TRBJ1-5, with 9 bases lining up with TRBD1. In germline, CDR1 is LNHDA, CDR2 SQIVND (reference sequence). CDR3 size: 16 residues. Trimming removed 5 bases from V and 1 base from J; junction bases left unmatched: 6. The CDR3 region is CASSANRGRSNQPQHF. The DNA for the CDR3 is TGTGCCAGTAGTGCCAACAGGGGGCGCAGCAATCAGCCCCAGCATTTT.

In its sample, this clone was seen a few times. The chain joins TRBV2 to TRBJ2-4; TRBD1 matches 9 bases. There are 12 residues in the CDR3. In germline, CDR1 is SNHLY, CDR2 FYNNEI. V gave up 7 bases and J gave up 8 bases; unmatched junction bases: 3. This chain's CDR3 is CASMGTGHIQYF. The CDR3 DNA reads as TGTGCCAGCATGGGGACAGGGCACATTCAGTACTTC.

J is TRBJ1-6 and V is TRBV7-9; D is unclear. This CDR3 spans 13 amino acids. Germline V gives CDR1 SEHNR, CDR2 FQNEAQ (reference sequence). V was shortened by 5 bases and J by 9 bases, with 11 bases between the two germline ends. CDR3 DNA sequence: TGTGCCAGCAGCCCCGTCGGGGTTTCACCCCTCCACTTT. It encodes CASSPVGVSPLHF.

Worth noting for this clone: Mismatch with germline at one junction end may stem from a read error. The V gene is TRBV4-1, the J gene TRBJ2-7; 9 bases align to TRBD1. The CDR3 runs 15 residues. Looked up from germline, CDR1 is MGHRA and CDR2 is YSYEKL. The CDR3 is CASSQGDWTGVGSDF. CDR3 DNA: TGCGCCAGCAGCCAAGGCGATTGGACAGGGGTAGGGAGTGACTTC.

The chain has TRBV29-1 and TRBJ2-5; 8 bases map to TRBD1. V gave up 3 bases and J gave up 0 bases; unmatched junction bases: 6. The CDR3 is made up of 15 amino acids. The germline gives CDR1 SQVTM, CDR2 ANQGSEA. The CDR3 nucleotides are TGCAGCGTTGACCGAGGACAGGGCTACCAAGAGACCCAGTACTTC. Translation gives CSVDRGQGYQETQYF. Looking up the rest from reference TRBV29-1 and TRBJ2-5 gives the full variable domain: SAVISQKPSRDICQRGTSLTIQCQVDSQVTMMFWYRQQPGQSLTLIATANQGSEATYESGFVIDKFPISRPNLTFSTLTVSNMSPEDSSIYLCSVDRGQGYQETQYFGPGTRLLVL.

V gene TRBV2 combines with J gene TRBJ1-3; 8 bases agree with TRBD1. Per the germline V gene, CDR1 is SNHLY and CDR2 is FYNNEI. The V segment lost 8 bases and the J segment 7 bases; nucleotides outside the gene matches: 10. The length of the CDR3 is 14 residues. CDR3 protein: CASGTPTGANTIYF. The DNA of the CDR3 is TGTGCCAGCGGTACCCCGACAGGGGCTAACACCATATATTTT.

The chain couples TRBV4-1 to TRBJ2-3; TRBD1 agrees at 10 bases. Germline lookup yields CDR1 MGHRA and CDR2 YSYEKL. Losses at the gene ends were 1 base for V and 3 bases for J; bases not matched to a gene: 7. This CDR3 spans 17 amino acids. The CDR3 bases are TGCGCCAGCAGCCAAGTTAGGGGGACAGGGGTTACAGATACGCAGTATTTT. As protein: CASSQVRGTGVTDTQYF.

This clone came up once. V is TRBV19 and J is TRBJ2-5, with 10 bases lining up with TRBD2. Losses at the gene ends were 3 bases for V and 3 bases for J; bases not matched to a gene: 7. This CDR3 has 16 residues. Germline V gene sequence: CDR1 LNHDA, CDR2 SQIVND (reference sequence). DNA for the CDR3: TGTGCCAGTAGTATTCGGCCTAGCGGGGGCAAAGAGACCCAGTACTTC. Residues: CASSIRPSGGKETQYF.